Following are 8 T cell receptor beta chains from one sample sequenced in a study of CD8 T cells in ankylosing spondylitis. One entry per CDR3 protein results from TCRdb running MiXCR on the 5' RACE reads. The data show roughly 230,000 distinct CDR3 sequences, 10% seen once. What was sequenced was blood, either unsorted or a sorted T cell fraction (not recorded which). The receptors come from a male donor with ankylosing spondylitis or in good health (not recorded which).

At least ten counts were recorded for this clonotype. J is TRBJ2-3 and V is TRBV10-3; D gene ambiguous. Per germline, CDR1 ENHRY and CDR2 SYGVKD. The ends were cut back, 4 bases at V and 3 bases at J, with 11 bases in the middle. This CDR3 has 14 residues. The CDR3 DNA is TGTGCCATCAGTGTTAAAGGCGGTACAGATACGCAGTATTTT. It specifies CAISVKGGTDTQYF.

This clonotype turned up a few times. The rearrangement uses TRBV7-9 and TRBJ2-5, with TRBD2 matching 13 bases. This CDR3 is 15 amino acids long. V lost 6 bases, J lost 4 bases, and 5 bases stayed unmatched. Germline-derived CDR1 and CDR2 are SEHNR and FQNEAQ (reference sequence). As DNA, the CDR3 is TGTGCCAGCAGTCGACTAGCGGGAGGAGGAGAGACCCAGTACTTC. As protein: CASSRLAGGGETQYF.

This clonotype was counted at least ten times. J is TRBJ2-7 and V is TRBV27; perhaps TRBD2 as D (6 bases). Germline V lookup: CDR1 MNHEY, CDR2 SMNVEV (reference sequence). Deletions cut 7 bases from V and 6 bases from J, with 13 bases between. The CDR3 extends over 12 amino acids. This CDR3 reads CASKGNGGEQYF. Here the CDR3 DNA reads TGTGCCAGCAAGGGCAACGGGGGCGAGCAGTACTTC.

This clonotype has a count of ten or more. This sequence joins TRBV10-1 and TRBJ2-2; D perhaps matches TRBD2 (6 bases). Germline-derived CDR1 and CDR2 are WNHNN and SYGVQD (reference sequence). Trimming left V 2 bases short and J 4 bases short, with 17 bases between. The CDR3 has 17 residues. The DNA for the CDR3 is TGCGCCAGCAGTGAGGGGTTGGATAGCGGTGCCACCGGGGAGCTGTTTTTT. Translated, it gives CASSEGLDSGATGELFF.

This clonotype was observed at least ten times. The rearrangement uses TRBV3-1 and TRBJ2-3; 11 nucleotides agree with TRBD2. V was pared by 4 bases and J by 2 bases, with 14 bases of the junction left unmatched. The length of the CDR3 is 19 residues. The germline gives CDR1 LGHDT, CDR2 YNNKEL (reference sequence). CDR3 coding DNA: TGTGCCAGCAGCCTCTCTCCCGGGACTAGCGGACCGCCCACAGATACGCAGTATTTT. As protein: CASSLSPGTSGPPTDTQYF.

The chain joins TRBV30 to TRBJ1-6; D is possibly TRBD1 (5 bases). CDR1 is GTSNPN, CDR2 SVGIG, per germline (reference sequence). Trimming left V 0 bases short and J 3 bases short, with 15 bases between. The CDR3 extends over 17 amino acids. CDR3 nucleotides: TGTGCCTGGAGTGTGCCGGGACGTAGCTTCTATAATTCACCCCTCCACTTT. Protein product: CAWSVPGRSFYNSPLHF.

This clonotype was detected many times. The chain joins TRBV6-1 to TRBJ2-1; TRBD2 agrees at 8 bases. CDR1 and CDR2 from the germline V gene are MNHNS and SASEGT. The CDR3 sequence is 16 residues long. The J segment lost 9 bases and the V segment lost 1 base, leaving 11 bases of the junction unmatched. CDR3 sequence reads: CASSEVPAGEPREQFF. CDR3 DNA: TGTGCCAGCAGTGAAGTCCCAGCGGGAGAGCCGCGTGAGCAGTTCTTC.

This clonotype has a count of ten or more. This rearrangement joins TRBV25-1 to TRBJ2-7; D not resolved. The CDR3 consists of 11 residues. CDR1 MGHDK and CDR2 SYGVNS come from the germline V gene. Between the trimmed V and J ends, which lost 2 bases and 5 bases, there was a span of 4 bases. The CDR3 sequence is CASSEINEQYF. CDR3 DNA: TGTGCCAGCAGTGAAATAAACGAGCAGTACTTC.